The following is a TCR beta chain sequence with its context. This sample is drawn from a study of blood T cell repertoires in COVID-19. The overall study: Donors in the United States, Italy and Spain gave samples during acute or convalescent COVID-19. In each case, the material was cDNA or gDNA derived from T cells, B-cell-depleted T cells, or PBMCs.

Per the study methods: Amplifying reference gene primers gave estimates of nucleated cell counts. TCRdb keeps only in-frame clones here, not all; method: immunoSEQ multiplex PCR. V, J and clone size were drawn from that table, and D and trimming were deduced from the DNA. The sample holds about 130,000 clones, 84% seen once. In germline, CDR1 is SQVTM, CDR2 ANQGSEA. This CDR3 is built from 16 residues. With 5 bases removed from V and 4 bases from J, the gap between germline ends came to 18 bases. The TCR comes from a human donor in a cohort sampled during active COVID-19. Material: peripheral blood. The chain links TRBV29-1 to TRBJ2-6; possible D gene TRBD1, 6 bases. CDR3 sequence reads: CSVPETGSSGANVLTF. CDR3 sequence (DNA): TGCAGCGTTCCTGAAACAGGGAGTTCCGGGGCCAACGTCCTGACTTTC.